These 25 T cell receptor beta chains were sequenced from one sample in a study of control samples from healthy donors and cancer patients (dated by TCRdb to 2020 to 2022). Library preparation used the immunoSEQ multiplex PCR assay. Held by TCRdb, this immuneACCESS table contains in-frame sequences only and omits some clones. Under half of the omission traces to an unresolved V gene where checked; the cause of the rest is unknown. The sample yields just under 60,000 clones; more than 90% were counted once. The top ten clones comprise 1.7% of the sample. Sequenced: PBMCs. The receptors shown here come from a middle-aged man with colorectal cancer.

The gene calls are TRBV10-3 and TRBJ1-2; tentatively, D is TRBD1 (5 bases). V lost 8 bases and J 5 bases, leaving 9 bases between the germline ends. This CDR3 has 11 amino acids. CDR1 and CDR2 (germline): ENHRY, SYGVKD. The CDR3 region has the DNA TGTGCCATCTCTGGGGGTTATGGCTACACCTTC. Translated: CAISGGYGYTF.

The chain joins TRBV5-1 to TRBJ1-2, with D tentatively TRBD1 (6 bases). This CDR3 has 14 residues. V lost 2 bases and J 3 bases, leaving 11 bases between the germline ends. Looked up from germline, CDR1 is SGHRS and CDR2 is YFSETQ. The CDR3 spells CASSLQGPDYGYTF. The CDR3 bases are TGCGCCAGCAGCTTACAGGGCCCGGACTATGGCTACACCTTC.

V usage is TRBV19 and J usage is TRBJ1-6; possible D gene TRBD1, 6 bases. From germline, CDR1 is LNHDA and CDR2 SQIVND (reference sequence). The length of the CDR3 is 15 residues. The V gene lost 6 bases and the J gene lost 7 bases, with 16 bases spanning the gap. The CDR3 here is CASSPGAGGNSPLHF. CDR3 in DNA: TGTGCCAGTAGCCCAGGGGCTGGGGGGAATTCACCCCTCCACTTT.

This clone was counted a single time. The J gene is TRBJ2-3, the V gene TRBV30; 8 positions match TRBD2. Trimming removed 2 bases from V and 4 bases from J; junction bases left unmatched: 5. Germline V lookup: CDR1 GTSNPN, CDR2 SVGIG (reference sequence). The CDR3 length is 14 residues. The CDR3 DNA sequence: TGTGCCTGGAGTTGGGGACTAGATTCAGATACGCAGTATTTT. Its translation: CAWSWGLDSDTQYF. The entire variable domain, with the rest obtained from reference TRBV30 and TRBJ2-3, is as follows: SQTIHQWPATLVQPVGSPLSLECTVEGTSNPNLYWYRQAAGRGLQLLFYSVGIGQISSEVPQNLSASRPQDRQFILSSKKLLLSDSGFYLCAWSWGLDSDTQYFGPGTRLTVL.

Only one count was recorded for this clone. The rearrangement joins TRBV5-1 to TRBJ2-3; 13 positions agree with TRBD2. This CDR3 contains 16 residues. The ends lost 4 bases at V and 2 bases at J; junction bases unmatched: 4. CDR1 SGHRS and CDR2 YFSETQ come from the germline V gene. Written as DNA, the CDR3 is TGCGCCAGCAGCCCAGGACTAGCGGGGGACACAGATACGCAGTATTTT. This codes for CASSPGLAGDTDTQYF.

DNA for the CDR3: TGTGCCAGCAATCCCGGGGGATCCTACAATGAGCAGTTCTTC. As protein: CASNPGGSYNEQFF. The V call is TRBV7-6, the J call TRBJ2-1, with D possibly matching TRBD2 (6 bases). Germline V lookup: CDR1 SGHVS, CDR2 FNYEAQ. This CDR3 comprises 14 residues. V was pared by 7 bases and J by 1 base, with 11 bases between. Based on the CDR3 plus reference TRBV7-6 and TRBJ2-1, the full variable domain is GAGVSQSPRYKVTKRGQDVALRCDPISGHVSLYWYRQALGQGPEFLTYFNYEAQQDKSGLPNDRFSAERPEGSISTLTIQRTEQRDSAMYRCASNPGGSYNEQFFGPGTRLTVL.

The chain joins TRBV19 to TRBJ1-6, with a weak D call TRBD1 (5 bases). CDR3 length: 16 residues. Germline loops: CDR1 LNHDA, CDR2 SQIVND (reference sequence). Trimming took 4 bases from V and 2 from J, leaving 12 bases between them. The CDR3 nucleotides are TGTGCCAGTAGTACAGCGGCAGGGACCTATAATTCACCCCTCCACTTT. Translated: CASSTAAGTYNSPLHF.

This chain connects TRBV27 to TRBJ2-3; D possibly uses TRBD1 or TRBD2 (5 bases each). The V end lost 6 bases, the J end lost 0 bases, and 13 bases lay between the germline ends. Germline CDR1 and CDR2: MNHEY and SMNVEV (reference sequence). The CDR3 runs to 15 residues. The CDR3 nucleotides read TGTGCCAGCAGCTTAGGGACGACTAGCACAGATACGCAGTATTTT. The encoded protein is CASSLGTTSTDTQYF.

The genes are TRBV7-3 and TRBJ2-2; D may match TRBD1 or TRBD2 (6 bases each). V lost 3 bases to trimming and J lost 1 base, with 15 bases between them. The CDR3 has 17 amino acids. Germline CDR1 is SGHTA and CDR2 is FQGTGA. DNA of the CDR3: TGTGCCAGCAGCTTTCCGGTGGAGGGGGTGAACACCGGGGAGCTGTTTTTT. It specifies CASSFPVEGVNTGELFF.

The chain employs TRBV18 and TRBJ1-1, with a weak D call TRBD1 (6 bases). The germline V and J ends were trimmed by 2 bases and 2 bases, with 12 bases remaining between them. CDR1 KGHSH and CDR2 LQKENI come from the germline V gene. This CDR3 comprises 15 residues. The CDR3 loop is CASSPRGETNTEAFF. CDR3 coding DNA: TGTGCCAGCTCACCAAGGGGGGAAACTAACACTGAAGCTTTCTTT.

The rearrangement uses TRBV16 and TRBJ1-1; D is undetermined. The CDR3 contains 14 residues. The germline CDR1 and CDR2 sequences are KGHSY and FQNENV. V lost 5 bases to trimming and J lost 1 base, with 11 bases between them. The CDR3 region is CASSNIVENTEAFF. CDR3 coding DNA: TGTGCCAGCAGCAACATCGTCGAGAACACTGAAGCTTTCTTT.

Points on this clone: The junction and the germline gene differ at one end; a read error may be behind it. V and J are TRBV2 and TRBJ1-4; D uncertain. Per the germline V gene, CDR1 is SNHLY and CDR2 is FYNNEI. The CDR3 loop spans 15 amino acids. The CDR3 nucleotides read TGTGCCAGCAGAGAAGATCGGGGAGGAATAGAAAAACTGTTTTTT. This gives the protein CASREDRGGIEKLFF.

This sequence joins TRBV7-9 and TRBJ1-2; tentatively, D is TRBD1 (5 bases). Deletions cut 1 base from V and 7 bases from J, with 13 bases between. This CDR3 is built from 14 residues. Germline loops: CDR1 SEHNR, CDR2 FQNEAQ (reference sequence). Here the CDR3 reads CASSLEVLGTGYTF. CDR3 in DNA: TGTGCCAGCAGCTTAGAGGTGTTGGGGACTGGCTACACCTTC.

The chain combines TRBV3-1 (or the pseudogene TRBV3-2) with TRBJ2-1, with D hard to call. Germline V gives CDR1 LGHDT, CDR2 YNNKEL (reference sequence). Trimming shortened V by 0 bases and J by 2 bases, and 11 bases separated the two germline ends. This CDR3 has 16 amino acids. The CDR3 is CASSQDYGPPYNEQFF. CDR3 nucleotides: TGTGCCAGCAGCCAAGATTATGGCCCCCCCTACAATGAGCAGTTCTTC.

The chain combines TRBV9 with TRBJ1-2, with TRBD1 matching 9 bases. The trim removed 4 bases at V and 1 base at J, leaving 11 bases unmatched. CDR3 length: 17 residues. CDR1 SGDLS and CDR2 YYNGEE come from the germline V gene. As DNA, the CDR3 is TGTGCCAGCAGCTTCGGCACCGGGACAGGGCTTAACTATGGCTACACCTTC. It encodes CASSFGTGTGLNYGYTF.

The CDR3 loop is CASSHQTDYGYTF. The CDR3 region has the DNA TGTGCCAGCAGCCACCAAACGGACTATGGCTACACCTTC. This chain uses TRBV6-6 with TRBJ1-2; no firm D call. Germline CDR1 reads MNHNY; CDR2 reads SVGAGI (reference sequence). V was clipped by 6 bases and J by 3 bases, with 11 bases between them. The CDR3 consists of 13 residues.

The chain carries TRBV19 and TRBJ1-3; possible D gene TRBD1, 5 bases. The CDR3 sequence is 14 residues long. Trimming removed 4 bases at V and 0 bases at J, with 7 bases between. Germline CDR1 LNHDA, CDR2 SQIVND (reference sequence). The CDR3 loop reads CASSNRISGNTIYF. DNA for the CDR3: TGTGCCAGTAGTAACAGGATCTCTGGAAACACCATATATTTT.

The chain carries TRBV18 and TRBJ1-2; D might be TRBD1 (6 bases). Germline V CDR1 and CDR2: KGHSH, LQKENI. The CDR3 contains 12 residues. The V end lost 5 bases, the J end lost 8 bases, and 12 bases lay between the germline ends. The CDR3 DNA is TGTGCCAGCTCATCCCCCGGGGGCGGCTACACCTTC. Its translation: CASSSPGGGYTF.

About this clone: In the same sample, other DNA sequences code for this CDR3. The rearrangement uses TRBV7-2 and TRBJ2-7, with D hard to call. Germline lookup yields CDR1 SGHTA and CDR2 FQGNSA. The CDR3 is 13 amino acids. Trimming took 1 base from V and 2 from J, leaving 6 bases between them. This chain's CDR3 is CASSLDPAYEQYF. The CDR3 DNA is TGTGCCAGCAGCTTAGATCCGGCCTACGAGCAGTACTTC.

This chain joins TRBV5-4 and TRBJ1-2; D unclear. Trimming removed 3 bases from V and 2 bases from J, with 20 bases in between. The germline gives CDR1 SGHNT, CDR2 YYREEE (reference sequence). The CDR3 loop spans 17 amino acids. CDR3 protein: CASSSPGVGRVNYGYTF. CDR3 coding DNA: TGTGCCAGCAGCTCACCTGGGGTAGGGAGGGTAAACTATGGCTACACCTTC.

This CDR3 is CASSLGTASYEQYF. CDR3 bases: TGTGCCAGCTCCCTCGGGACAGCCTCCTACGAGCAGTACTTC. The J gene is TRBJ2-7, the V gene TRBV18; 7 bases align to TRBD1. CDR3 length: 14 residues. The J segment lost 0 bases and the V segment lost 6 bases, leaving 5 bases of the junction unmatched. Germline values: CDR1 KGHSH, CDR2 LQKENI.

V and J are TRBV18 and TRBJ2-2; no clear D. Trimming removed 3 bases from V and 6 bases from J, with 11 bases in between. Germline V gives CDR1 KGHSH, CDR2 LQKENI. CDR3 length equals 14 residues. CDR3 loop: CASSPLGGPGELFF. DNA of the CDR3: TGTGCCAGCTCACCGTTAGGTGGGCCCGGGGAGCTGTTTTTT.

The rearrangement links TRBV5-1 to TRBJ2-7; D is undetermined. V lost 2 bases to trimming and J lost 3 bases, with 6 bases between them. Germline V CDR1 and CDR2: SGHRS, YFSETQ. This CDR3 has 12 amino acids. The CDR3 DNA follows: TGCGCCAGCAGCTTCGACTTCTACGAGCAGTACTTC. This codes for CASSFDFYEQYF.

The chain joins TRBV12-3 or TRBV12-4 to TRBJ2-1; TRBD1 matches at 8 bases. This CDR3 has 13 amino acids. Unmatched junction bases numbered 7, after V lost 5 bases and J lost 10 bases. The DNA of the CDR3 is TGTGCCAGCAGTCACTCAGGGGGCTTCGAGCAGTTCTTC. Translating gives CASSHSGGFEQFF.

The chain recombines TRBV29-1 with TRBJ1-1; TRBD1 is a possible D gene (5 bases). Trimming removed 3 bases from V and 0 bases from J, with 23 bases in between. The CDR3 covers 18 residues. Germline V CDR1 and CDR2: SQVTM, ANQGSEA. The CDR3 region is CSVEITWDRYRLNTEAFF. Here the CDR3 DNA reads TGCAGCGTTGAGATTACATGGGACCGTTACAGATTGAACACTGAAGCTTTCTTT.